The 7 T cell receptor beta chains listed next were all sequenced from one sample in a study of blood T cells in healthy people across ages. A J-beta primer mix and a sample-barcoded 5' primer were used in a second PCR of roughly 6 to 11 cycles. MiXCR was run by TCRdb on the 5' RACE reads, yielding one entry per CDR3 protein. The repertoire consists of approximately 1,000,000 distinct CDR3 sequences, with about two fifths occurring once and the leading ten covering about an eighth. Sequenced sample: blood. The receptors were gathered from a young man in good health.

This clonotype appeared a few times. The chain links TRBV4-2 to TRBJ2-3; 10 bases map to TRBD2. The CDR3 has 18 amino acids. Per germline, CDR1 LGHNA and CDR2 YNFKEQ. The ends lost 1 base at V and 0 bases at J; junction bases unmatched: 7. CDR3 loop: CASSQGRSSGGSTDTQYF. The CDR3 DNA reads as TGTGCCAGCAGCCAAGGAAGATCTAGCGGGGGCAGCACAGATACGCAGTATTTT.

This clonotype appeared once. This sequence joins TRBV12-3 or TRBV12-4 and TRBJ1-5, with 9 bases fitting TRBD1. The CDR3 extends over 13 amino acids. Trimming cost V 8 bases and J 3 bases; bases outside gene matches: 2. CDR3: CASGTGFNQPQHF. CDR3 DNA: TGTGCCAGCGGGACAGGGTTCAATCAGCCCCAGCATTTT.

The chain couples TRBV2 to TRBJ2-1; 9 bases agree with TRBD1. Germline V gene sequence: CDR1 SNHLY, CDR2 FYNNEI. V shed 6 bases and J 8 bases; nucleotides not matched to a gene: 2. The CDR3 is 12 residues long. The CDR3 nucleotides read TGTGCCAGCAGCTGGGACAGGGATGAGCAGTTCTTC. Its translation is CASSWDRDEQFF. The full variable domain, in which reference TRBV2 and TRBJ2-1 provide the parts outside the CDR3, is EPEVTQTPSHQVTQMGQEVILRCVPISNHLYFYWYRQILGQKVEFLVSFYNNEISEKSEIFDDQFSVERPDGSNFTLKIRSTKLEDSAMYFCASSWDRDEQFFGPGTRLTVL.

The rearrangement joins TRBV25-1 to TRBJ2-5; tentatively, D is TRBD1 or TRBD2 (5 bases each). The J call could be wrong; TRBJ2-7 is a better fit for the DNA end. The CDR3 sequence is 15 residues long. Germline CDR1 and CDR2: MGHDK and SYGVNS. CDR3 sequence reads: CASSEPGTLSYEQYF. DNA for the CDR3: TGTGCCAGCAGTGAACCCGGGACGCTGTCCTACGAGCAGTACTTC.

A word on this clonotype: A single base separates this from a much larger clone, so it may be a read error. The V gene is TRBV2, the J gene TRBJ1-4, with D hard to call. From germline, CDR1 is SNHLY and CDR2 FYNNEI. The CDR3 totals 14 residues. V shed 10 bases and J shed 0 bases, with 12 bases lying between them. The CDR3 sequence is CANKGSATNEKLFF. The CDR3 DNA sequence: TGTGCCAACAAAGGGAGTGCAACTAATGAAAAACTGTTTTTT.

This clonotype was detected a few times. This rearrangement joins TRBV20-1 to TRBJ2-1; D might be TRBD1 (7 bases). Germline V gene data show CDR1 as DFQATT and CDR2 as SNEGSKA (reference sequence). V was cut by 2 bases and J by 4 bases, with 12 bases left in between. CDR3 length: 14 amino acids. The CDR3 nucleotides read TGCAGTGCTAGATTGCGGGGACAGTACAATGAGCAGTTCTTC. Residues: CSARLRGQYNEQFF.

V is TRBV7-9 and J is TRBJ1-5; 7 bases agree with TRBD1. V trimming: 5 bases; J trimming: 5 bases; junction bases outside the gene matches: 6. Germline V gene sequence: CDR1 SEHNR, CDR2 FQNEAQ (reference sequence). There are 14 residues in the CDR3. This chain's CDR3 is CASSKDRRDQPQHF. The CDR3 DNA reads TGTGCCAGCAGCAAGGACAGGAGGGATCAGCCCCAGCATTTT.